Sequencing of this TCR beta chain was carried out in a study of PD-L1 blockade in urothelial cancer. As to time point: pretreatment peripheral blood. TCRdb keeps only in-frame clones here, not all; method: immunoSEQ multiplex PCR. The data hold about 56,000 clones, with approximately 83% observed a single time. Between the trimmed V and J ends, which lost 4 bases and 4 bases, there was a span of 16 bases. CDR3 length: 15 amino acids. Per germline, CDR1 SGDLS and CDR2 YYNGEE. The rearrangement uses TRBV9 and TRBJ2-3; the D gene is possibly TRBD1 (6 bases). The TCR was taken from a man between 65 and 79 years old with urothelial cancer. The sequencing here drew on PBMCs, taken around atezolizumab (anti-PD-L1) treatment. The CDR3 DNA follows: TGTGCCAGCAGCCTTACAGGGATAGTCCCAGATACGCAGTATTTT. Its translation: CASSLTGIVPDTQYF.